A selection of T cell receptor beta chains follows, all from one sample in a study of cytomegalovirus exposure and HLA in healthy donors. Assay used: immunoSEQ multiplex PCR; TCRdb lists only in-frame clones, some missing. In the table there are under 200,000 clones, 80% to 85% of which are singletons. Sequencing was carried out using PBMCs. These receptors were collected from a human donor in good health. The CDR3 runs from the conserved cysteine through the conserved F or W.

J	V	CDR3
TRBJ1-1	TRBV10-3	CAISDEGSAGEAFF
TRBJ2-1	TRBV7-3	CASSSGDEQFF
TRBJ2-2	TRBV6-5	CASSFTDEGVTGELFF
TRBJ2-7	TRBV5-6	CASRQGLYYEQYF
TRBJ1-5	TRBV7-2	CASSLARSRRDRVDQPQHF
TRBJ2-1	TRBV6-5	CASGGGYNEQFF
TRBJ1-2	TRBV5-6	CASSLAVAIYGYTF
TRBJ1-5	TRBV6-6	CASTSRDSSFLGAQHF
TRBJ1-1	TRBV19	CASRGTGRNTEAFF
TRBJ2-5	TRBV7-2	CASSLVSLAGGETQYF
TRBJ2-2	TRBV7-6	CASSFLAGGSGELFF
TRBJ1-1	TRBV27	CASSAARGVWTEAFF
TRBJ2-5	TRBV10-2	CASRTDRVGTQYF
TRBJ1-5	TRBV19	CASSMIGGNQPQHF
TRBJ2-7	TRBV5-4	CASSFSGGASYEQYF
TRBJ2-7	TRBV5-6	CASSLVRQGAFYEQYF
TRBJ2-4	TRBV7-9	CASSLGPRNIQYF
TRBJ2-1	TRBV15	CATSSPGTSRNNEQFF
TRBJ1-1	TRBV4-3	CASSQPDRDTEAFF
TRBJ1-5	TRBV6-1	CASSVRDSYSNQPQHF
TRBJ2-1	TRBV10-1	CASTGRTGGVKGEQFF
TRBJ1-1	TRBV5-1	CASTSGFGNTEAFF
TRBJ2-5	TRBV4-2	CASSQERGGFQETQYF
TRBJ1-2	TRBV28	CASSLSDGYTF
TRBJ2-7	TRBV7-2	CASSLTDRGTVYEQYF
TRBJ2-7	TRBV7-2	CASSSRLAGGQLSYEQYF
TRBJ1-6	TRBV7-2	CASSFGQAKWGSPLHF
TRBJ1-6	TRBV10-1	CASSDTGSRSPLHF
TRBJ1-1	TRBV12-5	CASGSAGVRTEAFF
TRBJ2-3	TRBV27	CASSPLYIRVSDTQYF
TRBJ1-2	TRBV5-4	CASSWQTGNGYTF
TRBJ2-5	TRBV4-3	CASSQDRQGTSQETQYF
TRBJ1-2	TRBV6-1	CASSEWTGGGNGYTF
TRBJ2-7	TRBV27	CASSLFGPGGGLPYEQYF
TRBJ2-1	TRBV6-5	CASSLSGGLYNEQFF
TRBJ2-3	TRBV7-9	CASSLARGGLGTDTQYF
TRBJ2-7	TRBV6-1	CASSASSGTGGSYEQYF
TRBJ1-5	TRBV9	CASSDGVGQPQHF
TRBJ2-7	TRBV7-2	CASSLGSLGGSYEQYF
TRBJ1-1	TRBV6-5	CASSPRGGHGTEAFF
TRBJ2-7	TRBV27	CASSFSSNYEQYF
TRBJ2-7	TRBV4-1	CASSHLSGEQYF
TRBJ1-2	TRBV19	CASSQIQGRDGYTF
TRBJ2-7	TRBV6-6	CASSYETSTPLEQYF
TRBJ2-1	TRBV9	CASSAGLSSSYNEQFF